Here is one T cell receptor (beta chain) with its context. Its antigen is not identified. This record belongs to a study of cytomegalovirus exposure and HLA in healthy donors. Overall study findings and caveats: A list of approximately 160 TCR beta chains associated with cytomegalovirus was given.

The junction had 12 bases not matched to a gene; V was cut back by 4 bases and J by 6 bases. The germline V gene has CDR1 SGHRS and CDR2 YFSETQ. There are 15 residues in the CDR3. Researchers ran the PCR with 60 Vbeta and 13 Jbeta primers. Data came from immunoSEQ multiplex PCR; TCRdb stores just in-frame clones and leaves some out. This table holds some 99,000 clones, roughly 71% found once. The source material was PBMCs. The TCR originated in a woman in her sixties or seventies in good health and CMV-seropositive. The chain combines TRBV5-1 with TRBJ1-2, with 7 bases fitting TRBD1. In nucleotides, the CDR3 is TGCGCCAGCAGCCCGGCCCAGGGGGTAGGGAATGGCTACACCTTC. Translating it yields CASSPAQGVGNGYTF.